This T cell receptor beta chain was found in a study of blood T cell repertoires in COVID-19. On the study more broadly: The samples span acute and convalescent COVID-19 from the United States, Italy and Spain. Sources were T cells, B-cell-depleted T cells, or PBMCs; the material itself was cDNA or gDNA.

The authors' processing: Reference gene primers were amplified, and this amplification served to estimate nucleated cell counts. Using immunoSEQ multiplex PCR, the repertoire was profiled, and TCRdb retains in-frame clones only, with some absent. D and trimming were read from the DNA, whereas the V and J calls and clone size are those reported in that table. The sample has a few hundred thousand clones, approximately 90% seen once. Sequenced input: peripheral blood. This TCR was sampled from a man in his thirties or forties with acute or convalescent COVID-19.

The CDR3 DNA follows: TGTGCCTGGAGTGTAACCGGGGATGAGCAGTTCTTC. Translation gives CAWSVTGDEQFF. The chain combines TRBV30 with TRBJ2-1, with D maybe TRBD2 (5 bases). From germline, CDR1 is GTSNPN and CDR2 SVGIG (reference sequence). V lost 0 bases and J 8 bases, leaving 8 bases between the germline ends. This CDR3 spans 12 amino acids.